This TCR beta chain derives from a study of cytomegalovirus exposure and HLA in healthy donors. Study results and caveats: Clonal expansion was found to be greater in HLA-associated TCR beta chains than in equally common others in a later analysis.

With respect to this clone: Its target is not known.

A multiplex PCR was run with 60 Vbeta primers and 13 Jbeta primers. Assay: immunoSEQ multiplex PCR; the TCRdb copy retains only in-frame clones and omits some. This repertoire shows over 150,000 clones, more than 75% found once; its top ten account for around a tenth. Trimming pared 7 bases from V and 3 bases from J, leaving 13 bases between. The CDR3 consists of 14 residues. CDR1 and CDR2 (germline): MNHEY, SMNVEV (reference sequence). Sequencing used PBMCs. The receptor's source is a man younger than 30 in good health and CMV-seropositive. The chain is built from TRBV27 and TRBJ1-5; D is perhaps TRBD1 (5 bases). The CDR3 DNA sequence: TGTGCCAGCACTTCTGACAGTGCCAATCAGCCCCAGCATTTT. It translates to CASTSDSANQPQHF.